The subject of this entry is one T cell receptor beta chain. Its antigen remains unidentified. Since a much larger clone is just one base distant, this may be a read error. Samples each had at least 6 micrograms of total RNA extracted. With a J-beta primer mix and a sample-barcoded 5' primer, a second PCR ran roughly 6 to 11 cycles. Via MiXCR, TCRdb re-called the 5' RACE reads, giving one row per CDR3 protein. The sample shows hundreds of thousands of distinct CDR3 sequences, under 35% of them seen only once. This record belongs to a study of blood T cells in healthy people across ages. General study points: Age advanced and TCR beta diversity per million T cells fell, roughly linearly.

Trimming removed 6 bases at V and 7 bases at J, with 23 bases between. The CDR3 contains 15 residues. Germline V gives CDR1 DFQATT, CDR2 SNEGSKA (reference sequence). Material: blood. This chain uses TRBV20-1 with TRBJ2-3; D is unresolved. The sequence was collected from an elderly woman in good health. CDR3 coding DNA: TGCAGTGCCATCGGGTCGCCCCTCTTGGTAAATACGCAGTATTTT. Its protein product is CSAIGSPLLVNTQYF.